Listed here are 24 T cell receptor beta chains from one sample, sequenced in a study of cytomegalovirus exposure and HLA in healthy donors. Use of 60 Vbeta and 13 Jbeta primers characterized the PCR. Produced via immunoSEQ multiplex PCR; TCRdb's table is partial and in-frame only. The table counts approximately 120,000 clones; roughly 2% lies in the top ten. The sample consisted of PBMCs. The receptors come from a man in his forties or fifties in good health and CMV-seronegative.

This chain joins TRBV10-3 and TRBJ2-3, with TRBD2 matching 10 bases. Germline values: CDR1 ENHRY, CDR2 SYGVKD. The CDR3 spans 18 residues. V shed 0 bases and J 2 bases; nucleotides not matched to a gene: 8. CDR3 coding DNA: TGTGCCATCAGTGAGTCGCTGCCTAGCGGGAGCCACACAGATACGCAGTATTTT. Amino acid sequence: CAISESLPSGSHTDTQYF.

J is TRBJ2-2 and V is TRBV10-3; the D is unclear. CDR1 is ENHRY and CDR2 is SYGVKD in the germline V gene. V gave up 0 bases and J gave up 4 bases, with 15 bases separating them. The CDR3 extends over 17 amino acids. The CDR3: CAISESGSSTGTGELFF. The CDR3 DNA reads as TGTGCCATCAGTGAGTCGGGTTCCTCGACGGGCACCGGGGAGCTGTTTTTT.

This chain joins TRBV7-2 and TRBJ2-5; 8 bases are a match to TRBD1. Germline values: CDR1 SGHTA, CDR2 FQGNSA. This CDR3 spans 13 amino acids. V gave up 5 bases and J gave up 4 bases; unmatched junction bases: 3. The CDR3 spells CASSRDRGETQYF. The DNA of the CDR3 is TGTGCCAGCAGCCGTGACAGGGGAGAGACCCAGTACTTC.

CDR3 sequence: CASTWVAGGNTEAFF. The CDR3 DNA reads TGTGCCAGCACATGGGTGGCAGGGGGAAACACTGAAGCTTTCTTT. J is TRBJ1-1 and V is TRBV7-9; 7 bases are a match to TRBD1. Germline V CDR1 and CDR2: SEHNR, FQNEAQ (reference sequence). The CDR3 totals 15 residues. The trim removed 7 bases at V and 2 bases at J, leaving 10 bases unmatched.

This chain connects TRBV13 to TRBJ2-1; D gene unclear. V was clipped by 6 bases and J by 0 bases, with 12 bases between them. Germline CDR1 PRHDT, CDR2 FYEKMQ (reference sequence). The CDR3 loop spans 15 amino acids. CDR3: CASSAAYSSYNEQFF. CDR3 nucleotides: TGTGCCAGCAGTGCTGCGTATAGCTCCTACAATGAGCAGTTCTTC.

The rearrangement uses TRBV5-1 and TRBJ1-4; a weak D match, TRBD1 (5 bases). CDR3 length: 15 residues. The germline V and J ends were trimmed by 0 bases and 1 base, with 7 bases remaining between them. In germline, CDR1 is SGHRS, CDR2 YFSETQ. The CDR3 region is CASSLAQGTNEKLFF. The CDR3 bases are TGCGCCAGCAGCTTGGCCCAGGGAACTAATGAAAAACTGTTTTTT.

The rearrangement joins TRBV5-4 to TRBJ2-5, with 7 bases identical to TRBD1. There are 16 residues in the CDR3. CDR1 is SGHNT, CDR2 YYREEE, per germline (reference sequence). The ends lost 0 bases at V and 2 bases at J; junction bases unmatched: 7. The CDR3 region is CASSLALAGGQETQYF. CDR3 nucleotide sequence: TGTGCCAGCAGCTTGGCGTTAGCAGGGGGACAAGAGACCCAGTACTTC.

The rearrangement links TRBV11-2 to TRBJ2-3, with TRBD2 matching over 10 bases. This CDR3 spans 17 amino acids. Germline loops: CDR1 SGHAT, CDR2 FQNNGV. V lost 4 bases and J lost 1; bases outside the gene matches: 8. The CDR3 spells CASSYRGGTSGTDTQYF. The CDR3 bases are TGTGCCAGCAGCTACAGGGGAGGGACTAGCGGCACAGATACGCAGTATTTT.

The rearrangement links TRBV9 to TRBJ2-7; 8 nucleotides agree with TRBD2. This CDR3 region has 13 residues. The germline CDR1 and CDR2 sequences are SGDLS and YYNGEE. Trimming took 3 bases from V and 4 from J; bases not matched to a gene: 3. In nucleotides, the CDR3 is TGTGCCAGCAGCGAGGGACTAGAGTACGAGCAGTACTTC. This sequence encodes CASSEGLEYEQYF.

The genes are TRBV11-2 and TRBJ2-5; 9 bases are shared with TRBD1. The CDR3 runs 16 residues. Germline CDR1 reads SGHAT; CDR2 reads FQNNGV. V dropped 1 base and J dropped 1; count of bases not matched to a gene: 4. Here the CDR3 DNA reads TGTGCCAGCAGCTTAGGAGGGACAGGGTCCCAAGAGACCCAGTACTTC. Amino acids: CASSLGGTGSQETQYF.

V is TRBV6-1 and J is TRBJ2-5; D may be TRBD1 (6 bases). Germline V CDR1 and CDR2: MNHNS, SASEGT. The CDR3 is 14 amino acids. Trimming took 7 bases from V and 4 from J, leaving 16 bases between them. CDR3 sequence (DNA): TGTGCCAGCACCTCCTGGGGCAGGGGAGAGACCCAGTACTTC. Translating it yields CASTSWGRGETQYF.

Details on this clone: At one boundary the junction diverges from the germline segment, which might be a read error. V gene TRBV7-7 combines with J gene TRBJ2-1, with 15 nucleotides matching TRBD2. The CDR3 contains 15 residues. The V gene's germline CDR1 is SSHAT and CDR2 FNYEAQ (reference sequence). Here the CDR3 DNA reads TGTGCTAGCAGCCTCGGGACTAGCGGGAGGAATGAGCAGTTCTTC. Translated, it gives CASSLGTSGRNEQFF.

The chain links TRBV29-1 to TRBJ1-5, with TRBD1 identical over 8 bases. This CDR3 is built from 13 residues. The V and J ends lost 5 bases and 7 bases, in that order; junction bases with no gene match: 7. Per germline, CDR1 SQVTM and CDR2 ANQGSEA. The CDR3 DNA is TGCAGCGTTAGGACAGGGAACGGACAGCCCCAGCATTTT. It yields the protein CSVRTGNGQPQHF.

The V call is TRBV11-2, the J call TRBJ2-1, with no clear D. Germline CDR1 SGHAT, CDR2 FQNNGV. V lost 1 base and J 4 bases, leaving 14 bases between the germline ends. The CDR3 covers 16 residues. The CDR3 region is CASSLGGGPIYNEQFF. As DNA, the CDR3 is TGTGCCAGCAGCTTAGGCGGCGGCCCAATTTACAATGAGCAGTTCTTC.

The chain joins TRBV10-2 to TRBJ1-2; tentatively, D is TRBD1 (6 bases). CDR3 length: 16 residues. Germline CDR1 is WSHSY and CDR2 is SAAADI. The V and J ends lost 5 bases and 4 bases respectively, with 20 bases between them. CDR3 sequence: CASSPETYRDPYGYTF. CDR3 sequence (DNA): TGCGCCAGCAGTCCCGAAACCTACAGGGACCCCTATGGCTACACCTTC.

The chain recombines TRBV7-2 with TRBJ2-7, with D perhaps TRBD1 (7 bases). Germline values: CDR1 SGHTA, CDR2 FQGNSA. V was clipped by 1 base and J by 2 bases, with 12 bases between them. This CDR3 contains 15 residues. The DNA for the CDR3 is TGTGCCAGCAGCTTAGTCAGGGGGGCCACCTACGAGCAGTACTTC. It specifies CASSLVRGATYEQYF. Full variable domain (outside the CDR3, taken from reference TRBV7-2 and TRBJ2-7): GAGVSQSPSNKVTEKGKDVELRCDPISGHTALYWYRQSLGQGLEFLIYFQGNSAPDKSGLPSDRFSAERTGGSVSTLTIQRTQQEDSAVYLCASSLVRGATYEQYFGPGTRLTVT.

The chain is built from TRBV27 and TRBJ2-7; possibly TRBD2 for D (5 bases). The CDR3 length is 14 residues. Trimming pared 6 bases from V and 4 bases from J, leaving 16 bases between. The V gene's germline CDR1 is MNHEY and CDR2 SMNVEV (reference sequence). The CDR3 protein is CASRLHAGGYEQYF. In nucleotides, the CDR3 is TGTGCCAGCAGGCTCCACGCGGGTGGGTACGAGCAGTACTTC.

DNA for the CDR3: TGTGCCAGCAGCCAGGGTTTTGGTTATGGCTACACCTTC. Its protein product is CASSQGFGYGYTF. The chain couples TRBV6-6 to TRBJ1-2; D possibly corresponds to TRBD1 (5 bases). The length of the CDR3 is 13 residues. Germline V gene lookup returns CDR1 MNHNY and CDR2 SVGAGI (reference sequence). Trimming left V 6 bases short and J 5 bases short, with 13 bases between.

The rearrangement uses TRBV10-1 and TRBJ2-2; maybe TRBD2 (6 bases). Trimming pared 2 bases from V and 0 bases from J, leaving 13 bases between. The CDR3 has 17 amino acids. In germline, CDR1 is WNHNN, CDR2 SYGVQD (reference sequence). CDR3 in DNA: TGCGCCAGCAGTGAGAGGGCAGGGAGGCCGAACACCGGGGAGCTGTTTTTT. Its translation is CASSERAGRPNTGELFF.

J is TRBJ2-5 and V is TRBV18; D might be TRBD2 (5 bases). This CDR3 has 13 residues. Deletions cut 4 bases from V and 3 bases from J, with 9 bases between. CDR1 and CDR2 from the germline V gene are KGHSH and LQKENI. CDR3 sequence reads: CASSLKEEETQYF. CDR3 DNA: TGTGCCAGCTCACTTAAGGAGGAAGAGACCCAGTACTTC.

The DNA of the CDR3 is TGCGCCAGCAGCCCTGGGACTATCACAGATACGCAGTATTTT. The encoded protein is CASSPGTITDTQYF. The J gene is TRBJ2-3, the V gene TRBV5-1, with 7 bases fitting TRBD2. V shed 4 bases and J 2 bases; nucleotides not matched to a gene: 4. The germline V gene encodes CDR1 SGHRS and CDR2 YFSETQ. The CDR3 is made up of 14 amino acids. Full variable domain (outside the CDR3, taken from reference TRBV5-1 and TRBJ2-3): KAGVTQTPRYLIKTRGQQVTLSCSPISGHRSVSWYQQTPGQGLQFLFEYFSETQRNKGNFPGRFSGRQFSNSRSEMNVSTLELGDSALYLCASSPGTITDTQYFGPGTRLTVL.

The chain has TRBV4-2 and TRBJ1-4; possible D gene TRBD1, 6 bases. This CDR3 has 12 residues. The germline V and J ends were trimmed by 4 bases and 16 bases, with 16 bases remaining between them. Germline CDR1 and CDR2: LGHNA and YNFKEQ. The CDR3 sequence: CASSPTQGIPFF. As DNA, the CDR3 is TGTGCCAGCAGCCCGACACAGGGCATTCCGTTTTTT.

The chain combines TRBV1 with TRBJ2-1; the D call TRBD1 from the table was never checked on the DNA. TRBV1 is assigned pseudogene status. The CDR3 length is 17 residues. CDR3 residues: CTSSQDGSRVGSNEQFF. The CDR3 DNA sequence: TGCACCAGCAGCCAAGATGGGTCCAGGGTGGGGTCCAATGAGCAGTTCTTC.

This sequence joins TRBV7-6 and TRBJ1-3; D perhaps matches TRBD1 (6 bases). CDR3 length: 15 amino acids. Per germline, CDR1 SGHVS and CDR2 FNYEAQ. The V gene lost 4 bases and the J gene lost 0 bases, with 10 bases spanning the gap. CDR3 residues: CASSWTDSSGNTIYF. Here the CDR3 DNA reads TGTGCCAGCAGCTGGACGGACAGCTCTGGAAACACCATATATTTT.